This T cell receptor (beta chain) was recorded in a study of blood T cell repertoires in COVID-19. Study-level information: The analysed material was cDNA or gDNA that came from T cells, B-cell-depleted T cells, or PBMCs.

The trim removed 1 base at V and 10 bases at J, leaving 10 bases unmatched. The CDR3 covers 15 residues. From germline, CDR1 is SGHKS and CDR2 YYEKEE (reference sequence). TCRdb keeps only in-frame clones here, not all; method: immunoSEQ multiplex PCR. The sample lists 200,000 or so clones, 83% occurring once. The sequenced sample was peripheral blood. The chain uses TRBV5-5 and TRBJ2-1; 8 bases map to TRBD2. The receptor comes from a woman between 40 and 55 years old with acute or convalescent COVID-19. The DNA of the CDR3 is TGTGCCAGCAGCTTGACCGGGGGGGCGGATTTGGAGCAGTTCTTC. Encoded protein: CASSLTGGADLEQFF.